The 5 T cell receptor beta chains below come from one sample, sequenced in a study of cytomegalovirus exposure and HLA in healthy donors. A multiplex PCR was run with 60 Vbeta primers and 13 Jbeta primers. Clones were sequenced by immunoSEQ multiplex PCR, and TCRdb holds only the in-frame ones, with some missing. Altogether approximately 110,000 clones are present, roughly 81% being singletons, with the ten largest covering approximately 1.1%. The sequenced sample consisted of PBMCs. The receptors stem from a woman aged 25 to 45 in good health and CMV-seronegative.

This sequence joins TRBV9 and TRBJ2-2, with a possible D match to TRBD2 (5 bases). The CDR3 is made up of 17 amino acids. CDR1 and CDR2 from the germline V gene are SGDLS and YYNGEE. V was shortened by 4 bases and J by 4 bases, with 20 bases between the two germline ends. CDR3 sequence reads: CASSPRGSAEGTGELFF. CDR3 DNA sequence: TGTGCCAGCAGCCCCCGGGGTAGCGCTGAGGGCACCGGGGAGCTGTTTTTT.

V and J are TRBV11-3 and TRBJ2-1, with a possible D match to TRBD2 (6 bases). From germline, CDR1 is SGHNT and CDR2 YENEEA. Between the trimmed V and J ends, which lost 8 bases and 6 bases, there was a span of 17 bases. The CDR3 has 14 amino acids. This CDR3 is CASSGPGLINEQFF. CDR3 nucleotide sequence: TGTGCCAGCTCAGGCCCGGGACTTATCAATGAGCAGTTCTTC.

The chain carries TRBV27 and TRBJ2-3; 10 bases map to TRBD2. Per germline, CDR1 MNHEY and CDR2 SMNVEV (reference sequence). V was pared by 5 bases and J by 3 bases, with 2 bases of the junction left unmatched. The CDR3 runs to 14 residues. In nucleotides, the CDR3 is TGTGCCAGCAGTATGACTAGCGGGACAGATACGCAGTATTTT. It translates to CASSMTSGTDTQYF.

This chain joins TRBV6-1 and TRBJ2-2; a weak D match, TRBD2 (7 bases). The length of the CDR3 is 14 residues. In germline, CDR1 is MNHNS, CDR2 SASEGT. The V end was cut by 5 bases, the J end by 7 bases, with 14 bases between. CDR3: CASSKNREGGELFF. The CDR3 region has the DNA TGTGCCAGCAGTAAAAACAGGGAGGGCGGGGAGCTGTTTTTT.

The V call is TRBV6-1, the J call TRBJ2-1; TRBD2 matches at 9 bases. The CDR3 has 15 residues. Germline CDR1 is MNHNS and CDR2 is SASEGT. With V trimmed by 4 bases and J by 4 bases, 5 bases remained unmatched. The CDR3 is CASSVSGGEYNEQFF. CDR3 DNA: TGTGCCAGCAGTGTTAGCGGGGGAGAATACAATGAGCAGTTCTTC.